This TCR beta chain emerged from a study of blood T cell repertoires in COVID-19. Study information: Samples came from the United States, Italy and Spain, spanning acute and convalescent COVID-19.

The method was immunoSEQ multiplex PCR; TCRdb's version includes in-frame clones alone and lacks a portion of them. This sample carries about 89,000 clones, 60% to 85% of them seen once, and the ten largest clones take roughly 50%. This CDR3 comprises 16 residues. The germline V gene encodes CDR1 MGHRA and CDR2 YSYEKL. J gave up 5 bases and V 4 bases, and 9 bases lay outside the gene matches. This chain uses TRBV4-1 with TRBJ2-4; 9 bases agree with TRBD1. This sequence originates from a human donor in a cohort sampled during active COVID-19. Sequencing input: peripheral blood. The CDR3 nucleotides read TGCGCCAGCAGCCTCCCACAGGGGGCACCCCAAAACATTCAGTACTTC. Protein: CASSLPQGAPQNIQYF.